This T cell receptor beta chain was found in a study of vaccination effects on CD4 cells after COVID-19. About the study: Culturing of 1.5 million to 2 million PBMC per well took place with about 9 IU/ml IL-2 and about 9.3 ug/ml peptides.

Findings of the study overall: Nearly all vaccine-induced clones in healthy recipients recognized only SARS-CoV-2.

For this clone: The antigen remains unidentified.

Assay: immunoSEQ multiplex PCR; the TCRdb copy retains only in-frame clones and omits some. The profile shows 45,000 to 65,000 clones, about 81% of them singletons. Following 10 days of culture, CD4+ T cells were isolated. Each participant received a vaccine that was either BNT162b2 or mRNA-1273, given as two doses. Recipients of the vaccine had no prior SARS-CoV-2 infection and negative nucleocapsid antibodies. Both day 3 and day 7 saw half the medium replaced with IL-2 medium. This TCR came from a human donor who received a COVID-19 vaccine. Sample: CD4+ T cells from PBMCs cultured without peptide, taken after COVID-19 vaccination.

The DNA of the CDR3 is TGTGCCAGCAGTTACTCCATAGCGGCTTACAATGAGCAGTTCTTC. The encoded protein is CASSYSIAAYNEQFF. This rearrangement joins TRBV6-5 to TRBJ2-1; TRBD2 might be the D (6 bases). Trimming left V 0 bases short and J 4 bases short, with 10 bases between. Germline V lookup: CDR1 MNHEY, CDR2 SVGAGI. The CDR3 runs to 15 residues.